This T cell receptor beta chain was recorded in a study of blood T cell repertoires in COVID-19. Turning to the study itself: Collection of acute and convalescent COVID-19 samples took place in the United States, Italy and Spain. T cells, B-cell-depleted T cells, or PBMCs supplied cDNA or gDNA.

While infection was still active, Seattle patients were enrolled and then followed longitudinally. Authors' data handling: Quantification of nucleated cells was approximated via reference gene primer amplification. Produced via immunoSEQ multiplex PCR; TCRdb's table is partial and in-frame only. Clone size and V and J calls were adopted from that table, with D and trimming inferred from the DNA. The profile shows about 230,000 clones, approximately 90% of them singletons. Trimming removed 5 bases at V and 4 bases at J, with 11 bases between. The CDR3 runs to 13 residues. This chain uses TRBV12-3 or TRBV12-4 with TRBJ2-5; a weak D match, TRBD1 (5 bases). The sequenced sample was peripheral blood. The clonotype was recovered from a man aged 50 to 60 with COVID-19, enrolled during active disease. CDR3 sequence (DNA): TGTGCCAGCAGTCTTCAGGGTTTAGAGACCCAGTACTTC. Its protein is CASSLQGLETQYF.